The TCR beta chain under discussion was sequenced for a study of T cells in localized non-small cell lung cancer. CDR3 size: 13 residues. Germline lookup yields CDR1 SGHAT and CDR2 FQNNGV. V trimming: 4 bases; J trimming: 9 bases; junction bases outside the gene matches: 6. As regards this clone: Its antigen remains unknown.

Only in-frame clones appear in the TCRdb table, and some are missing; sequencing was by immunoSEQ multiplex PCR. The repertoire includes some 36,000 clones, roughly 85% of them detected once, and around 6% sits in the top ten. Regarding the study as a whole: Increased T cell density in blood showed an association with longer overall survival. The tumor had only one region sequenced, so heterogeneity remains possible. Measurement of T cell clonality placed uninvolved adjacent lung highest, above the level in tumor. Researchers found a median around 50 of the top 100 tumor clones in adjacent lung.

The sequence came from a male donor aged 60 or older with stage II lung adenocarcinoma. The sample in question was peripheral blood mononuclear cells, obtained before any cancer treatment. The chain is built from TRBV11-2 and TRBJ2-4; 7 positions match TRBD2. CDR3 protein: CASSSDWGGIQYF. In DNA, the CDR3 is TGTGCCAGCAGCTCCGACTGGGGGGGCATTCAGTACTTC. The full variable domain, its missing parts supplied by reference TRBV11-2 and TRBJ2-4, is EAGVAQSPRYKIIEKRQSVAFWCNPISGHATLYWYQQILGQGPKLLIQFQNNGVVDDSQLPKDRFSAERLKGVDSTLKIQPAKLEDSAVYLCASSSDWGGIQYFGAGTRLSVL.